This TCR beta chain is drawn from a study of blood T cell repertoires in COVID-19. The overall study: The analysed material was cDNA or gDNA that came from T cells, B-cell-depleted T cells, or PBMCs.

As handled by the study authors: Estimates of nucleated cell counts were drawn from the amplification of reference gene primers. Produced via immunoSEQ multiplex PCR; TCRdb's table is partial and in-frame only. D and trimming come from the DNA, and the V and J calls and clone size come from that table. There are 250,000 or so clones in the sample; approximately 87% occur only once, and around 5.9% lies in the top ten. The CDR3 loop spans 17 amino acids. The germline V gene encodes CDR1 LGHNA and CDR2 YSLEER. V shed 1 base, J shed 6 bases, and the junction held 8 bases outside the gene matches. The sample comprised peripheral blood. V and J are TRBV4-3 and TRBJ2-3; TRBD2 aligns across 12 bases. The TCR comes from a man in his fifties or sixties with acute or convalescent COVID-19. The CDR3 coding sequence is TGCGCCAGCAGCCAAGGGCCCCTAGCGGGAGGGCCCGATACGCAGTATTTT. Residues: CASSQGPLAGGPDTQYF.